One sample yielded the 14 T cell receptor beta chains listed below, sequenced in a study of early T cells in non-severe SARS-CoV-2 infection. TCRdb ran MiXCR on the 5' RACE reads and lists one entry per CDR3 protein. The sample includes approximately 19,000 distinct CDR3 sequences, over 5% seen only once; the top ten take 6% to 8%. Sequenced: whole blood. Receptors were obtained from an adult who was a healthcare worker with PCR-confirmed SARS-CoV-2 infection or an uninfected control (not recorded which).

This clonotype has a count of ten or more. CDR3 in DNA: TGTGCCAGCAGACAGGGGGCGGCCGGGGAGCTGTTTTTT. Its protein product is CASRQGAAGELFF. The rearrangement uses TRBV12-3 or TRBV12-4 and TRBJ2-2; 9 bases agree with TRBD1. CDR3 length: 13 residues. V lost 6 bases and J lost 6; bases outside the gene matches: 2.

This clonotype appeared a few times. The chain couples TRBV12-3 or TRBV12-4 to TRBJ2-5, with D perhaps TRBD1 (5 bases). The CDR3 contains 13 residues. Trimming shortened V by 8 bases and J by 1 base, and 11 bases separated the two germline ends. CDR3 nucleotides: TGTGCCAGCGGGGCAGCAAGCCAAGAGACCCAGTACTTC. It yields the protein CASGAASQETQYF.

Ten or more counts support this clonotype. The CDR3 sequence is CSVKVASSYNEQFF. For the CDR3, the DNA is TGCAGCGTGAAGGTGGCTAGCTCCTACAATGAGCAGTTCTTC. V is TRBV29-1 and J is TRBJ2-1, with D unresolved. This CDR3 comprises 14 residues. Trimming stripped 6 bases from V and 0 bases from J, with 12 bases between. CDR1 and CDR2 from the germline V gene are SQVTM and ANQGSEA.

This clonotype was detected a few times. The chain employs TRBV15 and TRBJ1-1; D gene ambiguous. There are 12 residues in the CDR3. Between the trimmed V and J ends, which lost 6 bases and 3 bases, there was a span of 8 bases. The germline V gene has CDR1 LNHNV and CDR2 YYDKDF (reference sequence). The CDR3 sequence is CATRAGHTEAFF. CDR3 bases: TGTGCCACCAGGGCAGGCCACACTGAAGCTTTCTTT.

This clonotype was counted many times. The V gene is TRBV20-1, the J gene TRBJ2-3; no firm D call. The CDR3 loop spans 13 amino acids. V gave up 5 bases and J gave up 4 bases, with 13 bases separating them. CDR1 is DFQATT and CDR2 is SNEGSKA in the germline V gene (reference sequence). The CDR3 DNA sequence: TGCAGTGCTGAGGTGGACGGCGCAGATACGCAGTATTTT. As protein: CSAEVDGADTQYF.

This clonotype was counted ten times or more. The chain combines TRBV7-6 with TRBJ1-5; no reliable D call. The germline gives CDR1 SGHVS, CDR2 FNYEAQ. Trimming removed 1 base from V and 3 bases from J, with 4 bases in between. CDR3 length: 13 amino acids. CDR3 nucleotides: TGTGCCAGCAGCTTAGACACCAATCAGCCCCAGCATTTT. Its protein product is CASSLDTNQPQHF.

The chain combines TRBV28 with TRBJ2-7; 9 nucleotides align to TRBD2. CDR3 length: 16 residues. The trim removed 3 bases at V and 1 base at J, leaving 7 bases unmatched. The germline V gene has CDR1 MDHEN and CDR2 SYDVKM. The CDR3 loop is CASSFPLLAGSYEQYF. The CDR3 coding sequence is TGTGCCAGCAGTTTTCCCCTCCTAGCGGGATCCTACGAGCAGTACTTC.

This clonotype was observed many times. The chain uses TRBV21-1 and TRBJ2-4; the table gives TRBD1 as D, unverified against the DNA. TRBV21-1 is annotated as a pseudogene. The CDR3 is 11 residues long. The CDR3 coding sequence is TGTGCCAGCAGCGCCCGGGACACTCAGTACTTC. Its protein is CASSARDTQYF.

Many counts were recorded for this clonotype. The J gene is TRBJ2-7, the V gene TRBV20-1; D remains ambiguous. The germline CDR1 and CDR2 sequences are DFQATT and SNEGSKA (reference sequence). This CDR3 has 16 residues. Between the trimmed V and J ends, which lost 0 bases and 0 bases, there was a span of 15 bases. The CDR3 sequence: CSARDPIRTSSYEQYF. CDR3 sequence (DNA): TGCAGTGCTAGAGATCCTATCCGGACCTCCTCCTACGAGCAGTACTTC.

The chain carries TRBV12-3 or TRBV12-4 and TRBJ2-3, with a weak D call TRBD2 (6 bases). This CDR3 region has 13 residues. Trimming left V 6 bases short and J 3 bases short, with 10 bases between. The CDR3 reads CASRQAGTDTQYF. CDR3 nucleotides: TGTGCCAGCAGGCAGGCGGGAACAGATACGCAGTATTTT.

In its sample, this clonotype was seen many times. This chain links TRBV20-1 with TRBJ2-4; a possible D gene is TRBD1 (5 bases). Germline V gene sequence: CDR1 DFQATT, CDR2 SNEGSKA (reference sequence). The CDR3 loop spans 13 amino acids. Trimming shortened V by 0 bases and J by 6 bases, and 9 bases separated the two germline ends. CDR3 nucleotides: TGCAGTGCTAGAGAGACAGAGTTAAACATTCAGTACTTC. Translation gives CSARETELNIQYF.

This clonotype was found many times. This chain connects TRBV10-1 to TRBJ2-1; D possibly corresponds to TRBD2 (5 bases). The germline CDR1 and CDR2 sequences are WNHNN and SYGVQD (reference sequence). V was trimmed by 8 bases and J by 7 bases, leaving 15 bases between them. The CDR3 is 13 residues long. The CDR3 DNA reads TGCGCCAGCTTCCTAAACCGGGGAAATGAGCAGTTCTTC. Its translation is CASFLNRGNEQFF.

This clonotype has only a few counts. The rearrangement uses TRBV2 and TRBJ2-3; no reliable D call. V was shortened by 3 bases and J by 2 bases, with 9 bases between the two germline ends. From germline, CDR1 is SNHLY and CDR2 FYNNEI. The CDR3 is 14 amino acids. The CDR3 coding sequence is TGTGCCAGCAGTGAGACGGGTTCCACAGATACGCAGTATTTT. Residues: CASSETGSTDTQYF. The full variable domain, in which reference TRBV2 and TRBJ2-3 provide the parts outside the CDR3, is EPEVTQTPSHQVTQMGQEVILRCVPISNHLYFYWYRQILGQKVEFLVSFYNNEISEKSEIFDDQFSVERPDGSNFTLKIRSTKLEDSAMYFCASSETGSTDTQYFGPGTRLTVL.

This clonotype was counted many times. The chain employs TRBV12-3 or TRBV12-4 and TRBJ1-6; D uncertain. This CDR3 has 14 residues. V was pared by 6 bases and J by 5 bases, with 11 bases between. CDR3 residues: CASSPTGDNSPLHF. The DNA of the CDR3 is TGTGCCAGCAGCCCAACCGGGGATAATTCACCCCTCCACTTT.